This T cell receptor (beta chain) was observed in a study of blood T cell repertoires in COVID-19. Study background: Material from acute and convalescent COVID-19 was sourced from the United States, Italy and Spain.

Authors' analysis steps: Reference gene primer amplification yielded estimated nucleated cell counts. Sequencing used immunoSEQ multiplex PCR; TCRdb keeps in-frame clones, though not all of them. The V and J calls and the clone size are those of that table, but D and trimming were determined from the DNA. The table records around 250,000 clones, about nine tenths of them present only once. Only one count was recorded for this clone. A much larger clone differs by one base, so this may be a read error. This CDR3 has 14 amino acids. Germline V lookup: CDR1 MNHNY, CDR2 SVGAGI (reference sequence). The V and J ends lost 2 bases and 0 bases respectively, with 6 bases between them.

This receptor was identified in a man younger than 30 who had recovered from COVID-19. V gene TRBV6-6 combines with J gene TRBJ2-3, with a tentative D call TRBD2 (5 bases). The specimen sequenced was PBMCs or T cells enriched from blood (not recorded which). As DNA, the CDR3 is TGTGCCAGCAGTTACAGGACTAGCACAGATACGCAGTATTTT. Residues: CASSYRTSTDTQYF.